Below, 10 T cell receptor beta chains from the same sample are listed, as sequenced in a study of blood T cells in healthy people across ages. Alongside a J-beta primer mix, a sample-barcoded 5' primer served in a second PCR lasting about 7 to 12 cycles. TCRdb reprocessed the 5' RACE reads with MiXCR, giving one entry per CDR3 protein. The table has 550,000 to 750,000 distinct CDR3 sequences, approximately 21% seen once. Sequencing was performed on blood. The source is a man aged 70 or older in good health.

The CDR3 nucleotides read TGCGCCAGCAGCCAAGAGGGACAGGGGGCTTACGAGCAGTACTTC. Its translation: CASSQEGQGAYEQYF. J is TRBJ2-7 and V is TRBV4-1, with TRBD1 matching 12 bases. This CDR3 contains 15 residues. The V gene's germline CDR1 is MGHRA and CDR2 YSYEKL. V trimming: 0 bases; J trimming: 4 bases; junction bases outside the gene matches: 1.

This clonotype showed up just a few times. The gene calls are TRBV6-4 and TRBJ1-1; TRBD1 matches at 10 bases. CDR3 length: 15 residues. Per the germline V gene, CDR1 is MRHNA and CDR2 is SNTAGT. V lost 4 bases and J lost 2; bases outside the gene matches: 4. This CDR3 reads CASSVTTGGNTEAFF. CDR3 nucleotides: TGTGCCAGCAGTGTCACGACAGGGGGCAACACTGAAGCTTTCTTT.

This sequence joins TRBV15 and TRBJ1-4; 8 bases match TRBD1. J lost 7 bases, V lost 1 base, and 8 bases had no gene match. The CDR3 sequence is 16 residues long. Germline V gives CDR1 LNHNV, CDR2 YYDKDF (reference sequence). The CDR3 here is CATSRAAGGIGEKLFF. CDR3 nucleotides: TGTGCCACCAGCAGAGCGGCAGGGGGCATCGGTGAAAAACTGTTTTTT.

The chain employs TRBV18 and TRBJ1-2; D is uncertain. V was cut by 4 bases and J by 1 base, with 13 bases left in between. CDR3 length equals 15 residues. Germline CDR1 and CDR2: KGHSH and LQKENI. In nucleotides, the CDR3 is TGTGCCAGCTCACTATCTCAGGAGTATAACTATGGCTACACCTTC. Translated, it gives CASSLSQEYNYGYTF.

V is TRBV21-1 and J is TRBJ2-7; the table's D call TRBD1 went unverified against the DNA. TRBV21-1 is shown as a pseudogene. The CDR3 totals 11 residues. The CDR3 nucleotides are TGTGCAGGGGACAGGGGCTACGAGCAGTACTTC. Translation gives CAGDRGYEQYF.

In this sample, this clonotype turned up many times. An end of the junction differs from the germline gene, which may be a read error. The chain joins TRBV5-1 to TRBJ2-5; D unresolved. The CDR3 has 11 residues. CDR1 and CDR2 (germline): SGHRS, YFSETQ. The DNA of the CDR3 is TGTGCCAGCAGCACAGAAGAGACCCAGTACTTC. Translated: CASSTEETQYF. Looking up the rest from reference TRBV5-1 and TRBJ2-5 gives the full variable domain: KAGVTQTPRYLIKTRGQQVTLSCSPISGHRSVSWYQQTPGQGLQFLFEYFSETQRNKGNFPGRFSGRQFSNSRSEMNVSTLELGDSALYLCASSTEETQYFGPGTRLLVL.

The chain's CDR3 is CASSLPGQSSYEQYF. The CDR3 DNA reads as TGTGCCAGCAGTTTACCAGGGCAGAGCTCCTACGAGCAGTACTTC. The chain uses TRBV28 and TRBJ2-7; the D gene is possibly TRBD1 (5 bases). Germline V gene sequence: CDR1 MDHEN, CDR2 SYDVKM. The CDR3 has 15 residues. Deletions cut 2 bases from V and 0 bases from J, with 11 bases between.

This clonotype was observed a handful of times. The J gene is TRBJ1-4, the V gene TRBV5-5, with D maybe TRBD1 (6 bases). The length of the CDR3 is 13 residues. CDR1 SGHKS and CDR2 YYEKEE come from the germline V gene (reference sequence). V was clipped by 2 bases and J by 5 bases, with 7 bases between them. The CDR3 loop reads CASSFGTNEKLFF. The CDR3 DNA is TGTGCCAGCAGCTTCGGGACAAATGAAAAACTGTTTTTT.

The table lists this clonotype with a few counts. The chain joins TRBV20-1 to TRBJ2-5, with D possibly being TRBD2 (5 bases). The CDR3 length is 13 residues. Trimming took off 1 base at V and 5 bases at J, with 11 bases between the two ends. Germline CDR1 and CDR2: DFQATT and SNEGSKA (reference sequence). This CDR3 is CSARVPSSETQYF. The CDR3 nucleotides read TGCAGTGCTAGAGTACCTAGCTCGGAGACCCAGTACTTC.

This clonotype was counted at least ten times. DNA for the CDR3: TGCAGTGCCCAGGACGGGTACGAGCAGTACTTC. Translated: CSAQDGYEQYF. The V and J genes are TRBV20-1 and TRBJ2-7; D not resolved. The CDR3 covers 11 residues. Trimming took off 6 bases at V and 4 bases at J, with 10 bases between the two ends. Germline CDR1 and CDR2: DFQATT and SNEGSKA (reference sequence).